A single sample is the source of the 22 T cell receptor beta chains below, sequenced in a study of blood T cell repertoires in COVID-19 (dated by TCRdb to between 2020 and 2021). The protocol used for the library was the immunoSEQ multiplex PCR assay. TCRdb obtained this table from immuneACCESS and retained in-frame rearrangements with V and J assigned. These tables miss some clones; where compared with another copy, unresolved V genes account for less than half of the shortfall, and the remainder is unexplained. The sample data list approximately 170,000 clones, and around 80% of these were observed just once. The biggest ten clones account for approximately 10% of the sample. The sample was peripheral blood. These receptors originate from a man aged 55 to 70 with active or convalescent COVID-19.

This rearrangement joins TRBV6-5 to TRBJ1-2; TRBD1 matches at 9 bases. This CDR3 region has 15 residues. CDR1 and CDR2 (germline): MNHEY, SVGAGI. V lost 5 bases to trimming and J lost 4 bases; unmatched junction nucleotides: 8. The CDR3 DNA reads TGTGCCAGCAGTATCGGACAGGGGACGTCCTATGGCTACACCTTC. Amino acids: CASSIGQGTSYGYTF.

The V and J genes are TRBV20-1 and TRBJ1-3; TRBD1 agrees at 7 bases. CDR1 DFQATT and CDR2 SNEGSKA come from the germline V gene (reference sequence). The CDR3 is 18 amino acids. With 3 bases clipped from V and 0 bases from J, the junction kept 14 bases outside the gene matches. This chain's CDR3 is CSASVFGGGGRSGNTIYF. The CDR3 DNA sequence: TGCAGTGCTAGTGTATTCGGCGGAGGGGGCCGCTCTGGAAACACCATATATTTT.

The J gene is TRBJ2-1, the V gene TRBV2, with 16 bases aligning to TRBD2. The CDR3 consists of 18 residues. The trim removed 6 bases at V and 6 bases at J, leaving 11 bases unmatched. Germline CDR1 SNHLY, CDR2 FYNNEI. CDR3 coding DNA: TGTGCCAGCAGGGCTCGGGGACTAGCGGGAGGGTCCCTCAATGAGCAGTTCTTC. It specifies CASRARGLAGGSLNEQFF.

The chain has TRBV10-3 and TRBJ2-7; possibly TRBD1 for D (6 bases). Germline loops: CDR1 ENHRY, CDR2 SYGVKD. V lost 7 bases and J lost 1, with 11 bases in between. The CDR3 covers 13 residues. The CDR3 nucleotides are TGTGCCATCAACACACAGGGATCCTACGAGCAGTACTTC. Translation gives CAINTQGSYEQYF.

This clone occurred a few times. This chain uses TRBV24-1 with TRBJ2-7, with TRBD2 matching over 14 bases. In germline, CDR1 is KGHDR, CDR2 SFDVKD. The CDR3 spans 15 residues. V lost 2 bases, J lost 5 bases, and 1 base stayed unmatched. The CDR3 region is CATSDSGLAGDEQYF. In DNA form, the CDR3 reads TGTGCCACCAGTGATTCGGGACTAGCGGGAGACGAGCAGTACTTC.

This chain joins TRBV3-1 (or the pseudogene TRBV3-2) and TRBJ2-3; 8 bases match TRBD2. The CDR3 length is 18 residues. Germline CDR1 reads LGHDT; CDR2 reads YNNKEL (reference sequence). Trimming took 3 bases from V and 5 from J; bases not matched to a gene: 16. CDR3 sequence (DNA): TGTGCCAGCAGCCATCCTCCCTTTGGCGGGAGGACGGAAGATACGCAGTATTTT. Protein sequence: CASSHPPFGGRTEDTQYF.

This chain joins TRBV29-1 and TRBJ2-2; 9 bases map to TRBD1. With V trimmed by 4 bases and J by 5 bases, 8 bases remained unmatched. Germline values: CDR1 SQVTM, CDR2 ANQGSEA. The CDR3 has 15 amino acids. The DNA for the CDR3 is TGCAGCGTTGGAGCCGGGACAGGGCCTACCGGGGAGCTGTTTTTT. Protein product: CSVGAGTGPTGELFF.

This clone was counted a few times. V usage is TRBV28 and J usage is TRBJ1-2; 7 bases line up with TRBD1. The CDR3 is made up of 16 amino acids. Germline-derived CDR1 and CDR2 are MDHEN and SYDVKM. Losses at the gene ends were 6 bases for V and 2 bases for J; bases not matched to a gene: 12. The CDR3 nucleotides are TGTGCCAGCAGCCCTACGCGCGGGACAGTGAACTATGGCTACACCTTC. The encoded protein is CASSPTRGTVNYGYTF.

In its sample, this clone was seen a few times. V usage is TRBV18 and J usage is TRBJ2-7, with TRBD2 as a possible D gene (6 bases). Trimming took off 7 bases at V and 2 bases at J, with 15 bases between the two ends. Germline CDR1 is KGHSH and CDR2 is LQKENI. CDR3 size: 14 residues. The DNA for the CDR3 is TGTGCCAGCTGGAGGGGTAGCAGCACCTACGAGCAGTACTTC. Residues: CASWRGSSTYEQYF.

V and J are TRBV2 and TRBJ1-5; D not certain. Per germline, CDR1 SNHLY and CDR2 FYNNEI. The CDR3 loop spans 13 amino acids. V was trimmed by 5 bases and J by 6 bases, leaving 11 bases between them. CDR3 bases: TGTGCCAGCAGTCCCCCTCGGGGTCAGCCCCAGCATTTT. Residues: CASSPPRGQPQHF.

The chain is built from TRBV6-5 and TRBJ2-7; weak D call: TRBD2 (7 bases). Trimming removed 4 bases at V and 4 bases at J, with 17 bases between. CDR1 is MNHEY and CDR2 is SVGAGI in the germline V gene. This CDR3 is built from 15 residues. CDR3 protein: CASSWGAGALYEQYF. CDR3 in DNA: TGTGCCAGCAGTTGGGGGGCGGGAGCCTTGTACGAGCAGTACTTC.

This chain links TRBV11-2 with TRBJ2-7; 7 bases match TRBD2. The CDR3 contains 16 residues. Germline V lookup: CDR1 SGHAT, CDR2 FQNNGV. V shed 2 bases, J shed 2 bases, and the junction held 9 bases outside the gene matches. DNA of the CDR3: TGTGCCAGCAGCTTATCCCAGGCGGGAGTAACCTACGAGCAGTACTTC. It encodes CASSLSQAGVTYEQYF.

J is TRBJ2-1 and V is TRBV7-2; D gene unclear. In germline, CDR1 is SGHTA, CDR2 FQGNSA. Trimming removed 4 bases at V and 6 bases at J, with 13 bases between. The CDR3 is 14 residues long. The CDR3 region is CASSSPSESNEQFF. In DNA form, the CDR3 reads TGTGCCAGCAGCTCCCCATCGGAGAGCAATGAGCAGTTCTTC.

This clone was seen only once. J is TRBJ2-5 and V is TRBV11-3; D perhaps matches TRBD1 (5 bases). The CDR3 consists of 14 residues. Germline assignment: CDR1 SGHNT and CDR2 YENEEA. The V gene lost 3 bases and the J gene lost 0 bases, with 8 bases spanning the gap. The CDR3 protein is CASSFSGYQETQYF. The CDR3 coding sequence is TGTGCCAGCAGCTTTTCAGGGTACCAAGAGACCCAGTACTTC.

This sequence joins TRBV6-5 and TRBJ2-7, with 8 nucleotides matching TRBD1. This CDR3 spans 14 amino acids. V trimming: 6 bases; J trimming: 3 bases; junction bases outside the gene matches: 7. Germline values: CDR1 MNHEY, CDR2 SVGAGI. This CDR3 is CASRTGTGFYEQYF. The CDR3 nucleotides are TGTGCCAGCAGAACCGGGACAGGATTCTACGAGCAGTACTTC.

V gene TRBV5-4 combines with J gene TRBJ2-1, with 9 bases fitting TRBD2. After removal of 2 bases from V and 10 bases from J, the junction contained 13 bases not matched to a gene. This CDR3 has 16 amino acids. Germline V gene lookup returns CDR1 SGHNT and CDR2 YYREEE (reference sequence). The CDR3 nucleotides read TGTGCCAGCAGCTTCCCGGGTAGCGGGAGCTCCGGGGAGCAGTTCTTC. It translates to CASSFPGSGSSGEQFF.

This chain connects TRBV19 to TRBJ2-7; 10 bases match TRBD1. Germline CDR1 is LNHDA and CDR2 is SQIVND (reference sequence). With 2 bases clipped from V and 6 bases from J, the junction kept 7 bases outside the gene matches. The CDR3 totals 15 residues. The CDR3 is CASSINDRGRVEQYF. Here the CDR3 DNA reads TGTGCCAGTAGTATAAACGACAGGGGGCGCGTCGAGCAGTACTTC.

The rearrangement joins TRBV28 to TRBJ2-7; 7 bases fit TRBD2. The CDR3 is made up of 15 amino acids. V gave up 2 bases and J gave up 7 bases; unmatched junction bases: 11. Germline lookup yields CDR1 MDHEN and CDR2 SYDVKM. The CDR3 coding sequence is TGTGCCAGCAGTTTAGGCGGGAGCGAGATAGGGGAGCAGTACTTC. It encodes CASSLGGSEIGEQYF. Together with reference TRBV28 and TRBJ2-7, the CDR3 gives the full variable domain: DVKVTQSSRYLVKRTGEKVFLECVQDMDHENMFWYRQDPGLGLRLIYFSYDVKMKEKGDIPEGYSVSREKKERFSLILESASTNQTSMYLCASSLGGSEIGEQYFGPGTRLTVT.

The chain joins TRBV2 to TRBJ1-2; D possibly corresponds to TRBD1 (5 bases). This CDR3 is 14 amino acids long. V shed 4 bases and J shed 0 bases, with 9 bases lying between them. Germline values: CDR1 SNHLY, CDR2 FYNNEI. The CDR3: CASSAGQTNYGYTF. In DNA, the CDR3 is TGTGCCAGCAGTGCAGGACAAACTAACTATGGCTACACCTTC.

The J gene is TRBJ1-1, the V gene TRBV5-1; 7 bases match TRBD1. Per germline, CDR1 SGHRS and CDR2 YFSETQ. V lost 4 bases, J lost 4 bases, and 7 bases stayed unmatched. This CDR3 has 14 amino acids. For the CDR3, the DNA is TGCGCCAGCAGCCCGGGACAGCAAATCACTGAAGCTTTCTTT. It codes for CASSPGQQITEAFF.

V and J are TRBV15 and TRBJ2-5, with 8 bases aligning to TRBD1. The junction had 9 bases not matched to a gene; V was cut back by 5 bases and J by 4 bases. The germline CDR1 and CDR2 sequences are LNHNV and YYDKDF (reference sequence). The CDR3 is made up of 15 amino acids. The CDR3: CATSLRGLGGETQYF. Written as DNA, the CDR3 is TGTGCCACCAGCCTCAGGGGGCTAGGGGGAGAGACCCAGTACTTC.

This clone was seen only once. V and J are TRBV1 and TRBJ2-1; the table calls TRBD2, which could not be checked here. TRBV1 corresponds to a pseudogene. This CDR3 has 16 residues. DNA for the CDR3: TGCACCAGCCCCGCAGCGGGGGGGCCCTCCTACAATGAGCAGTTCTTC. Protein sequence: CTSPAAGGPSYNEQFF.